The present entry profiles one T cell receptor (beta chain) with its context. This clonotype was recorded once. It lacks a known antigen. Base qualities are missing; no much larger clone stands one base away. Library method: 5' RACE. The data were produced on an Illumina HiSeq 2000. A universal primer binding site was introduced by template switching, and a unique molecular identifier was present in the final cDNA, enabling accurate counting of TCR cDNA molecules. First-strand cDNA for TCR alpha and beta chains was synthesized from specific primers in the conserved constant-segment region. Each cDNA library was double barcoded, with a SMART-Mk sample barcode plus Illumina barcodes, to control for contamination. TruSeq adapter sequences, together with Illumina sample barcodes, were added in two successive PCR steps. TCR alpha and beta cDNA libraries were sequenced on the Illumina HiSeq platform with custom primers. Per the original workflow: Unique molecular identifiers were extracted from raw reads with MiGEC, and CDR3 positions were determined with MiXCR. Recombination models were inferred per individual with the repgenHMM and IGoR tools using an EM algorithm. The tcR package in R was used for shared clonotype analysis, with sharing normalized by the product of cloneset sizes. To study raw recombination free of thymic and clonal selection effects, out-of-frame nonproductive sequences were analyzed. TCRdb ran its own pipeline on the public reads, namely fastp trimming at Q25 and MiXCR clone calling, and kept in-frame beta chains. Each entry merges the rows of one CDR3 protein and shows their most common DNA and genes. The V and J calls reflect TCRdb's pipeline rather than the authors' work. In all, the sample holds 400,000 to 600,000 distinct CDR3 sequences, and about 22% of those were seen once. Approximately 0.5% of the sample is in the top ten clones.

This sample is drawn from a study of identical twins (dated by TCRdb to the mid-2010s). The study in broad terms: TCR alpha and beta repertoires from monozygotic twins, unrelated adults of various ages and cord blood were deep-sequenced to test whether fetal clonotypes persist. Replicate twin experiments were performed at different times using different library preparation protocols to rule out contamination.

The CDR1 and CDR2 encoded by the germline V gene are SNHLY and FYNNEI. From the cysteine up to the phenylalanine, the CDR3 has a length of 14 residues. The sequence is cut down to CDR3 DNA, 42 bases in frame from base 1. The V and J ends are trimmed by 1 base and 5 bases, leaving 11 bases between them. All donors were healthy Caucasians. The twin cohort comprised three pairs of female monozygotic twins, all aged roughly 18 to 29 years. Positive isolation kits from Invitrogen were used to isolate CD4+ and CD8+ T cell populations. Overall results and qualifications from the work: In beta out-of-frame sequences, excess twin sharing was weaker, because having fewer shared sequences lowered the signal-to-noise ratio. Because the same donors could not be followed over many years, conclusions were based on cross-sectional statistical analysis. Abundant cord blood beta clonotypes had fewer insertions, young adult naive repertoires showed a similar but weaker trend, and memory repertoires showed no such trend. Invariant T cells such as MAIT and iNKT could partly confound zero-insertion analyses, although diverse VJ usage argued against such confounding for most clonotypes. Compared with coincidental sharing between unrelated individuals, an excess of low generation-probability sequences was observed among out-of-frame TCR alpha sequences shared between twins. Recombination models systematically underestimated out-of-frame TCR alpha sharing in monozygotic twins but agreed with sharing between unrelated individuals.

These same data were also listed under a study on yellow fever vaccine responses in identical twins. Taken from the second paper: According to the authors, the vaccine-induced T cell response in identical twins seemed to be partly convergent and partly specific to each individual. In the study, vaccine-responding T cell clones were precisely tracked in identical twins.

The sequence came from a woman aged 18-30 years in good health. The V and J segments used are TRBV2 and TRBJ2-5, with the D gene uncertain. Input material: CD4+ T cells sorted from blood. The CDR3 region: CASSEGAVRETQYF. The DNA sequence follows: TGTGCCAGCAGTGAAGGGGCGGTGAGGGAGACCCAGTACTTC.